One and the same sample provided the 5 T cell receptor beta chains below, sequenced in a study of T cell changes during pregnancy in multiple sclerosis. Sequencing was performed with immunoSEQ multiplex PCR; in TCRdb, only in-frame clones are kept and a portion is missing. The table has some 49,000 clones, 85% to 95% seen once. The source material was CD8+ T cells from peripheral blood mononuclear cells, sampled in the first trimester of pregnancy. The origin of the receptors is a female donor with multiple sclerosis, enrolled in a pregnancy study.

The chain combines TRBV7-8 with TRBJ1-2; D gene unclear. The germline V gene has CDR1 SGHVS and CDR2 FQNEAQ. V was clipped by 1 base and J by 4 bases, with 19 bases between them. The CDR3 has 17 amino acids. The CDR3 nucleotides are TGTGCCAGCAGCTTAGGTCGGGGTAACCCCGCTACCTATGGCTACACCTTC. This encodes CASSLGRGNPATYGYTF.

This CDR3 reads CASSLGVGSRDEQFF. Written as DNA, the CDR3 is TGTGCCAGCAGCTTAGGAGTGGGGAGTCGGGATGAGCAGTTCTTC. This rearrangement joins TRBV7-9 to TRBJ2-1; D perhaps matches TRBD2 (5 bases). The CDR3 covers 15 residues. Germline CDR1 SEHNR, CDR2 FQNEAQ (reference sequence). The V gene lost 1 base and the J gene lost 8 bases, with 15 bases spanning the gap.

This chain's CDR3 is CASSLVSVNYGYTF. CDR3 nucleotides: TGTGCCAGCAGCTTAGTTTCAGTTAACTATGGCTACACCTTC. The chain has TRBV11-2 and TRBJ1-2; no reliable D call. Trimming removed 1 base at V and 1 base at J, with 7 bases between. CDR1 and CDR2 from the germline V gene are SGHAT and FQNNGV. CDR3 length: 14 amino acids.

The V call is TRBV27, the J call TRBJ2-5; no definite D call. The length of the CDR3 is 14 residues. Germline CDR1 reads MNHEY; CDR2 reads SMNVEV (reference sequence). Trimming cost V 2 bases and J 2 bases, with 9 bases left between them. CDR3: CASSLGVSQETQYF. The CDR3 DNA sequence: TGTGCCAGCAGTTTAGGTGTCAGTCAAGAGACCCAGTACTTC.

The chain employs TRBV19 and TRBJ1-2; 8 bases are shared with TRBD1. The CDR3 covers 12 residues. Germline V gene sequence: CDR1 LNHDA, CDR2 SQIVND (reference sequence). The ends lost 8 bases at V and 6 bases at J; junction bases unmatched: 5. The CDR3 DNA sequence: TGTGCCAGTTTGGACAGGGTTGATGGCTACACCTTC. It codes for CASLDRVDGYTF.